The 21 T cell receptor beta chains listed next were all sequenced from one sample in a study of human T cells and chemical hapten exposure. A single record per CDR3 protein comes from TCRdb applying MiXCR to the RACE reads. The sample has approximately 40,000 distinct CDR3 sequences; about 3% are singletons. Time point of the sample: patch test 2, 6 weeks after DPC sensitization. The treatment here: therapeutic diphenylcyclopropenone sensitization with weekly scalp DPC. The material sequenced was whole blood, taken in connection with sensitization to the hapten diphenylcyclopropenone (DPC). The receptors were sampled from a man aged 40-49 years with alopecia areata. Some clones in this sample may be carry-over from other donors' samples.

Many counts were recorded for this clonotype. The chain links TRBV11-2 to TRBJ2-3, with 9 nucleotides matching TRBD2. CDR1 SGHAT and CDR2 FQNNGV come from the germline V gene. The junction had 4 bases not matched to a gene; V was cut back by 3 bases and J by 0 bases. The CDR3 loop spans 16 amino acids. CDR3 sequence: CASSFLTSGSTDTQYF. CDR3 bases: TGTGCCAGCAGCTTCCTGACTAGCGGAAGCACAGATACGCAGTATTTT.

CDR3 loop: CASSSPTSGSAGELFF. The CDR3 DNA is TGTGCCAGCAGTTCACCGACTAGCGGGAGCGCCGGGGAGCTGTTTTTT. The chain carries TRBV27 and TRBJ2-2; the match to TRBD2 covers 12 bases. The CDR3 extends over 16 amino acids. Trimming took 4 bases from V and 6 from J; bases not matched to a gene: 6. The germline CDR1 and CDR2 sequences are MNHEY and SMNVEV (reference sequence).

This clonotype occurred many times. The chain links TRBV7-9 to TRBJ2-5; D may be TRBD1 or TRBD2 (5 bases each). Per the germline V gene, CDR1 is SEHNR and CDR2 is FQNEAQ (reference sequence). This CDR3 spans 14 amino acids. Trimming removed 2 bases from V and 6 bases from J, with 13 bases in between. This CDR3 reads CASSLSGPQKTQYF. The CDR3 DNA reads as TGTGCCAGCAGCTTATCGGGACCTCAGAAGACCCAGTACTTC.

This clonotype has more than one count but fewer than ten. The chain couples TRBV5-1 to TRBJ2-1, with D perhaps TRBD2 (6 bases). V was trimmed by 2 bases and J by 6 bases, leaving 18 bases between them. This CDR3 is 16 amino acids long. From germline, CDR1 is SGHRS and CDR2 YFSETQ. CDR3 sequence reads: CASSLVAGTSSNEQFF. The CDR3 nucleotides read TGCGCCAGCAGCTTAGTTGCGGGAACGTCATCCAATGAGCAGTTCTTC.

The chain joins TRBV7-6 to TRBJ2-6; D unresolved. Trimming took off 1 base at V and 0 bases at J, with 4 bases between the two ends. The CDR3 is 15 residues long. Germline loops: CDR1 SGHVS, CDR2 FNYEAQ. The CDR3 loop reads CASSLGSSGANVLTF. CDR3 nucleotide sequence: TGTGCCAGCAGCTTAGGGTCCTCTGGGGCCAACGTCCTGACTTTC.

This clonotype was counted many times. The CDR3 DNA reads as TGTGCCAGCAGGTCCCTCGGGGGGGGGAACACCGGGGAGCTGTTTTTT. Translated, it gives CASRSLGGGNTGELFF. V and J are TRBV2 and TRBJ2-2; 8 positions agree with TRBD2. Trimming at V came to 6 bases and at J to 1 base, leaving 7 bases not matched to a gene. Germline V lookup: CDR1 SNHLY, CDR2 FYNNEI. This CDR3 is 16 amino acids long.

At least ten counts were recorded for this clonotype. The V gene is TRBV18, the J gene TRBJ2-5; weak D call: TRBD2 (6 bases). This CDR3 contains 14 residues. Germline assignment: CDR1 KGHSH and CDR2 LQKENI. The V end was cut by 3 bases, the J end by 5 bases, with 13 bases between. This CDR3 is CASSPDPAGETQYF. CDR3 coding DNA: TGTGCCAGCTCACCTGACCCGGCGGGGGAGACCCAGTACTTC.

This clonotype was counted at least ten times. The CDR3, as DNA: TGTGCCAGCAGCCCCCGGGGGACTAGCGGGAATGAGCAGTTCTTC. Translated: CASSPRGTSGNEQFF. This rearrangement joins TRBV27 to TRBJ2-1, with 12 bases that match TRBD2. There are 15 residues in the CDR3. J lost 7 bases, V lost 6 bases, and 7 bases had no gene match. Per germline, CDR1 MNHEY and CDR2 SMNVEV (reference sequence).

This clonotype was seen at least ten times. The rearrangement uses TRBV20-1 and TRBJ1-5, with D perhaps matching TRBD1 (6 bases). CDR3 size: 16 residues. CDR1 is DFQATT and CDR2 is SNEGSKA in the germline V gene (reference sequence). V lost 0 bases and J 6 bases, leaving 18 bases between the germline ends. CDR3 protein: CSARDSVGGAGQPQHF. Here the CDR3 DNA reads TGCAGTGCTAGAGATTCGGTGGGGGGGGCCGGTCAGCCCCAGCATTTT.

Ten or more counts support this clonotype. V usage is TRBV5-6 and J usage is TRBJ2-3; the D is unclear. CDR1 is SGHDT and CDR2 is YYEEEE in the germline V gene. V was shortened by 4 bases and J by 0 bases, with 15 bases between the two germline ends. The CDR3 spans 16 residues. The CDR3 DNA reads as TGTGCCAGCAGCCTAAGCAACTACCCTAGCACAGATACGCAGTATTTT. This sequence encodes CASSLSNYPSTDTQYF.

Many counts were recorded for this clonotype. The J gene is TRBJ2-2, the V gene TRBV18; D not certain. CDR1 KGHSH and CDR2 LQKENI come from the germline V gene. CDR3 length: 14 residues. V was pared by 1 base and J by 8 bases, with 11 bases between. CDR3 region: CASSPRKPDGELFF. CDR3 bases: TGTGCCAGCTCACCACGGAAGCCGGATGGGGAGCTGTTTTTT.

This clonotype appeared many times. This chain uses TRBV12-3 or TRBV12-4 with TRBJ1-5; D is undetermined. V lost 3 bases, J lost 2 bases, and 14 bases lay in between. CDR3 length: 16 residues. The CDR3 nucleotides read TGTGCCAGCAGTTTGGACCGAGGAGAGGGCAATCAGCCCCAGCATTTT. It specifies CASSLDRGEGNQPQHF.

This clonotype was seen many times. The rearrangement links TRBV7-8 to TRBJ2-3; 14 bases are shared with TRBD2. V lost 4 bases, J lost 5 bases, and 8 bases stayed unmatched. Germline V gene data show CDR1 as SGHVS and CDR2 as FQNEAQ. The CDR3 is made up of 17 amino acids. CDR3 sequence reads: CASSSRLAGGLRDTQYF. CDR3 DNA sequence: TGTGCCAGCAGCTCCAGACTAGCGGGAGGGCTTAGAGATACGCAGTATTTT.

This clonotype showed up many times. This chain connects TRBV7-9 to TRBJ1-1; D gene uncertain. With 0 bases removed from V and 6 bases from J, the gap between germline ends came to 11 bases. CDR1 is SEHNR, CDR2 FQNEAQ, per germline (reference sequence). The CDR3 extends over 14 amino acids. The CDR3 sequence: CASSLAPAGSEAFF. Here the CDR3 DNA reads TGTGCCAGCAGCTTAGCTCCAGCCGGTTCTGAAGCTTTCTTT.

This clonotype was seen at least ten times. V is TRBV11-1 and J is TRBJ1-1; D is unclear. The V and J ends lost 5 bases and 5 bases respectively, with 15 bases between them. Germline V gives CDR1 SGHAT, CDR2 FQDESV (reference sequence). The CDR3 totals 14 residues. Written as DNA, the CDR3 is TGTGCCAGCAGCACCTGGACGGGGTTTACTGAAGCTTTCTTT. Translating gives CASSTWTGFTEAFF.

The V call is TRBV6-2 or TRBV6-3, the J call TRBJ2-1; tentatively, D is TRBD2 (5 bases). V was cut by 1 base and J by 8 bases, with 15 bases left in between. This CDR3 spans 15 amino acids. In germline, CDR1 is MNHEY, CDR2 SVGEGT. The CDR3 reads CASSYWRTGQDEQFF. For the CDR3, the DNA is TGTGCCAGCAGTTACTGGAGGACCGGGCAGGATGAGCAGTTCTTC.

This clonotype has a count of ten or more. This chain joins TRBV18 and TRBJ1-5; D is unclear. CDR3 length: 13 amino acids. The germline V and J ends were trimmed by 1 base and 2 bases, with 3 bases remaining between them. CDR1 and CDR2 from the germline V gene are KGHSH and LQKENI. The CDR3 DNA sequence: TGTGCCAGCTCACCACAGCGCAATCAGCCCCAGCATTTT. This sequence encodes CASSPQRNQPQHF. The whole variable domain, remainder taken from reference TRBV18 and TRBJ1-5, is NAGVMQNPRHLVRRRGQEARLRCSPMKGHSHVYWYRQLPEEGLKFMVYLQKENIIDESGMPKERFSAEFPKEGPSILRIQQVVRGDSAAYFCASSPQRNQPQHFGDGTRLSIL.

This clonotype was detected ten times or more. The V and J genes are TRBV24-1 and TRBJ2-4; D may match TRBD1 or TRBD2 (6 bases each). Trimming left V 3 bases short and J 4 bases short, with 18 bases between. The CDR3 is made up of 17 amino acids. In germline, CDR1 is KGHDR, CDR2 SFDVKD. This CDR3 is CATSDKGGSDDKNIQYF. Here the CDR3 DNA reads TGTGCCACCAGTGATAAAGGGGGGAGCGATGATAAAAACATTCAGTACTTC.

The sample holds many counts of this clonotype. The chain is built from TRBV7-2 and TRBJ1-5; D not resolved. From germline, CDR1 is SGHTA and CDR2 FQGNSA. The CDR3 extends over 13 amino acids. Trimming took 1 base from V and 9 from J, leaving 10 bases between them. This chain's CDR3 is CASSLVGLGPQHF. CDR3 sequence (DNA): TGTGCCAGCAGCTTAGTGGGGTTGGGGCCCCAGCATTTT.

The rearrangement uses TRBV28 and TRBJ2-7; 7 bases map to TRBD2. The V gene's germline CDR1 is MDHEN and CDR2 SYDVKM. V trimming: 5 bases; J trimming: 7 bases; junction bases outside the gene matches: 5. The CDR3 sequence is 12 residues long. The CDR3 is CASSAPGREQYF. The CDR3 DNA reads as TGTGCCAGCAGTGCCCCCGGGAGGGAGCAGTACTTC. The variable domain in full, with the rest retrieved from reference TRBV28 and TRBJ2-7, is DVKVTQSSRYLVKRTGEKVFLECVQDMDHENMFWYRQDPGLGLRLIYFSYDVKMKEKGDIPEGYSVSREKKERFSLILESASTNQTSMYLCASSAPGREQYFGPGTRLTVT.

This clonotype was detected only a few times. The chain recombines TRBV19 with TRBJ1-5; no clear D. The CDR3 sequence is 14 residues long. Trimming took off 3 bases at V and 3 bases at J, with 9 bases between the two ends. The germline V gene encodes CDR1 LNHDA and CDR2 SQIVND (reference sequence). In DNA form, the CDR3 reads TGTGCCAGTAGTATTTATGGAAACAATCAGCCCCAGCATTTT. Protein: CASSIYGNNQPQHF.